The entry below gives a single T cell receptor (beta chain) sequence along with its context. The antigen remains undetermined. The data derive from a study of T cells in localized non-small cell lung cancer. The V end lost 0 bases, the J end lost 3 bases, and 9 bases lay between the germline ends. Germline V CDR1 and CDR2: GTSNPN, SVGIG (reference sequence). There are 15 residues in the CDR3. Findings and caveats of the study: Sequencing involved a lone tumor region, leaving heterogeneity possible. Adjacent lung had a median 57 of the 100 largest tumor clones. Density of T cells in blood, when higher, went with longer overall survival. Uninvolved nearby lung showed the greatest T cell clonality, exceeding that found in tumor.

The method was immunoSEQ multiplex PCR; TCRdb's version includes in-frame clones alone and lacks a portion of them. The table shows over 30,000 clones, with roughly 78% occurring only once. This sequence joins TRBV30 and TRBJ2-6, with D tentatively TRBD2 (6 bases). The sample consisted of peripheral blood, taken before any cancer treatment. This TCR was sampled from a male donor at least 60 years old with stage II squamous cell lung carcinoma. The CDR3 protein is CAWSVLGLGANVLTF. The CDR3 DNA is TGTGCCTGGAGTGTACTGGGACTTGGGGCCAACGTCCTGACTTTC.